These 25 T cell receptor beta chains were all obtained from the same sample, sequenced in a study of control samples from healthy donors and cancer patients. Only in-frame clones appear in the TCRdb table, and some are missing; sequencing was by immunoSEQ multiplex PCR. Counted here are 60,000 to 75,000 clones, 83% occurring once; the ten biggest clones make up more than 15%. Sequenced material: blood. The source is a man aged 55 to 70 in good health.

CDR3 bases: TGTGCCAGCAGCCAAGAGACGAGCTTGAGCTCCTACAATGAGCAGTTCTTC. Translated, it gives CASSQETSLSSYNEQFF. The V and J genes are TRBV4-2 and TRBJ2-1; D uncertain. Per germline, CDR1 LGHNA and CDR2 YNFKEQ. Deletions cut 0 bases from V and 0 bases from J, with 12 bases between. The CDR3 is 17 amino acids.

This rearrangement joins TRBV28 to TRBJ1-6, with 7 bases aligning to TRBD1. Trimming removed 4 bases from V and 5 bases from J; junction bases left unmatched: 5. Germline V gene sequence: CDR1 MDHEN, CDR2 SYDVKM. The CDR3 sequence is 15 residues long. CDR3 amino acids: CASSSHTGDNSPLHF. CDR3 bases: TGTGCCAGCAGTTCCCATACAGGGGATAATTCACCCCTCCACTTT.

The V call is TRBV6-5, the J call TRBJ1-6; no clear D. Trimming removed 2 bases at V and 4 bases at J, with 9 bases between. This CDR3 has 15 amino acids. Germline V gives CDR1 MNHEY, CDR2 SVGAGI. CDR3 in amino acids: CASSYGGSYNSPLHF. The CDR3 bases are TGTGCCAGCAGTTACGGTGGCAGTTATAATTCACCCCTCCACTTT.

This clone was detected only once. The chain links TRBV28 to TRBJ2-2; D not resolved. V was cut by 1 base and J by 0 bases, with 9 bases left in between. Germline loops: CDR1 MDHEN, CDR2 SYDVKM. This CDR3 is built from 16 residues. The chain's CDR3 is CASSLYAAPNTGELFF. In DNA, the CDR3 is TGTGCCAGCAGTTTATACGCAGCACCGAACACCGGGGAGCTGTTTTTT.

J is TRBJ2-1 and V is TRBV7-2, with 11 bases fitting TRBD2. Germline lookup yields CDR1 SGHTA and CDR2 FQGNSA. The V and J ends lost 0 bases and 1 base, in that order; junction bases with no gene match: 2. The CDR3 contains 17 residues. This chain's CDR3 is CASSLAWTSGSYNEQFF. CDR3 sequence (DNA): TGTGCCAGCAGCTTAGCGTGGACTAGCGGGTCCTACAATGAGCAGTTCTTC.

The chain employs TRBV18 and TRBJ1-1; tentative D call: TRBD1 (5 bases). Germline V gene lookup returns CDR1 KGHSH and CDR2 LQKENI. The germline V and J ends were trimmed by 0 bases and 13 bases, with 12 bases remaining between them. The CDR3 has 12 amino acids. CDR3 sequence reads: CASSPPGRRGFF. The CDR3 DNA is TGTGCCAGCTCACCACCGGGACGCCGGGGTTTCTTT.

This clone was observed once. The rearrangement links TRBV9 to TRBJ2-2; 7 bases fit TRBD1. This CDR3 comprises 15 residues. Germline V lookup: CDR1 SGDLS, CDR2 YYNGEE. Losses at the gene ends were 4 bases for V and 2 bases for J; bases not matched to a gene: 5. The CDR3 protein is CASSWGQTNTGELFF. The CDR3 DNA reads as TGTGCCAGCAGCTGGGGACAGACAAACACCGGGGAGCTGTTTTTT.

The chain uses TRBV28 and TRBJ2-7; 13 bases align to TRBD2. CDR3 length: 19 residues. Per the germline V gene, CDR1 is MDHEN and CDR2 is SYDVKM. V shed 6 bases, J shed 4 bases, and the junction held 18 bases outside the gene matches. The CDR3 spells CASSPLPTSGRPGVYEQYF. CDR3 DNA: TGTGCCAGCAGCCCTCTTCCGACTAGCGGGAGGCCAGGTGTGTACGAGCAGTACTTC.

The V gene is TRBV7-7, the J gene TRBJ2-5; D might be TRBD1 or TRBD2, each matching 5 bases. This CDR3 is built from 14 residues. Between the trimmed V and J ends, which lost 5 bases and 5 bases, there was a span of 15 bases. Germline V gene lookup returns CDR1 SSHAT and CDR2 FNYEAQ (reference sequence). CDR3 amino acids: CASSQGRGSETQYF. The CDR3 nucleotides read TGTGCCAGCAGCCAGGGTCGGGGAAGTGAGACCCAGTACTTC.

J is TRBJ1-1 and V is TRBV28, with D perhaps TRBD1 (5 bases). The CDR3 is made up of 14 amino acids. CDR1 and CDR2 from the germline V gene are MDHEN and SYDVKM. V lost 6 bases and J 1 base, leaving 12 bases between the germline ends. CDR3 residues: CASSPAGRNTEAFF. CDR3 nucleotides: TGTGCCAGCAGCCCCGCGGGACGGAACACTGAAGCTTTCTTT.

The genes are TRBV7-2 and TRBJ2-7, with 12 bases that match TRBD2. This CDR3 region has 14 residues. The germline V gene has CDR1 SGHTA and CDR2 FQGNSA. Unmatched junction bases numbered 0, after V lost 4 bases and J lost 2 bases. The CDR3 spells CASSWTSGTYEQYF. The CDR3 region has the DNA TGTGCCAGCAGCTGGACTAGCGGGACCTACGAGCAGTACTTC.

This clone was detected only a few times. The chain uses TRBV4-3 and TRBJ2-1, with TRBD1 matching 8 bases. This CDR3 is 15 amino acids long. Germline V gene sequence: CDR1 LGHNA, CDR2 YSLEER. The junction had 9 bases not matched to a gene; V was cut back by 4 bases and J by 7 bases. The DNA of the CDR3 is TGCGCCAGCAGCCCTGGACAGGGAAGGAGGAATGAGCAGTTCTTC. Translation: CASSPGQGRRNEQFF.

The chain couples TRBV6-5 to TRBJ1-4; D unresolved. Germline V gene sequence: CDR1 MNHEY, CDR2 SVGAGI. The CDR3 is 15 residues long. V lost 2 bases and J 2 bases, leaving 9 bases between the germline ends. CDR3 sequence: CASSYDGPTNEKLFF. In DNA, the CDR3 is TGTGCCAGCAGTTACGATGGGCCGACTAATGAAAAACTGTTTTTT.

The CDR3 DNA reads as TGTGCCAGCAGCACAAGGACAGGGGCAGGTCAGCCCCAGCATTTT. Protein: CASSTRTGAGQPQHF. The chain couples TRBV2 to TRBJ1-5, with 9 nucleotides matching TRBD1. The V segment lost 6 bases and the J segment 6 bases; nucleotides outside the gene matches: 9. Germline V gene data show CDR1 as SNHLY and CDR2 as FYNNEI. The CDR3 is made up of 15 amino acids.

For the CDR3, the DNA is TGCAGCGTTGATGGGGAACCTCTCGACGAGCAGTACTTC. It translates to CSVDGEPLDEQYF. The chain carries TRBV29-1 and TRBJ2-7; D call uncertain. This CDR3 comprises 13 residues. Germline V gene data show CDR1 as SQVTM and CDR2 as ANQGSEA. Trimming left V 3 bases short and J 5 bases short, with 14 bases between.

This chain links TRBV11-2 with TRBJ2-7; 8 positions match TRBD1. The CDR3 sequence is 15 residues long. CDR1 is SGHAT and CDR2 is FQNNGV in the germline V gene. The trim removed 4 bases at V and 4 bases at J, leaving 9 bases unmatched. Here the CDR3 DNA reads TGTGCCAGCAGCTCCAACACAGGGACAGGATACGAGCAGTACTTC. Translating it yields CASSSNTGTGYEQYF.

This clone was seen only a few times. CDR3 protein: CSVGPTHNEQFF. In nucleotides, the CDR3 is TGCAGCGTTGGCCCCACCCACAATGAGCAGTTCTTC. This rearrangement joins TRBV29-1 to TRBJ2-1; D is undetermined. Germline CDR1 and CDR2: SQVTM and ANQGSEA. V was pared by 4 bases and J by 5 bases, with 9 bases between. This CDR3 contains 12 residues.

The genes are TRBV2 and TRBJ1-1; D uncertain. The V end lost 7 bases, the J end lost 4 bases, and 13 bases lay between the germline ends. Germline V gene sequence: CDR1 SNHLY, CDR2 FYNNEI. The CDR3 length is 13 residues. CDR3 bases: TGTGCCAGCAAACGGCAGGTTCCCACTGAAGCTTTCTTT. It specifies CASKRQVPTEAFF.

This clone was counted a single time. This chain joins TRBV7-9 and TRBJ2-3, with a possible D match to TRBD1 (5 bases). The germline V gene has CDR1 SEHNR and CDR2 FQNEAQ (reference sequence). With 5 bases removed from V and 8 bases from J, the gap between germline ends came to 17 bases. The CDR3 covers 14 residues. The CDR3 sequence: CASSPQGAIGTQYF. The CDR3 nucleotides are TGTGCCAGCAGCCCTCAAGGGGCAATAGGTACGCAGTATTTT.

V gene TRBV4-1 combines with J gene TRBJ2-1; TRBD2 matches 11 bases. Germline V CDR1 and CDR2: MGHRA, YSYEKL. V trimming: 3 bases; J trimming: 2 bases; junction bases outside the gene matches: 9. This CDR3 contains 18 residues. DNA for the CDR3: TGCGCCAGCAGCCAGGATAGCGGGAGGGCCGGCCCCTACAATGAGCAGTTCTTC. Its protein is CASSQDSGRAGPYNEQFF.

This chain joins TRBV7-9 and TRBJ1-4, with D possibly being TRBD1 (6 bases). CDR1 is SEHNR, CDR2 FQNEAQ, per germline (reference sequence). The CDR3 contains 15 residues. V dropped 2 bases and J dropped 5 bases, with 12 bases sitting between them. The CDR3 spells CASSLTDSSNEKLFF. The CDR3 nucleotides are TGTGCCAGCAGCTTAACGGACAGTTCGAATGAAAAACTGTTTTTT.

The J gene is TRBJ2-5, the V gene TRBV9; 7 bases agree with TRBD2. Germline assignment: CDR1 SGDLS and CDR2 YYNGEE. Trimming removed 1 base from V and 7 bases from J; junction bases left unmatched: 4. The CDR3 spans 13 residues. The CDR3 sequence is CASSVLGEGTQYF. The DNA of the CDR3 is TGTGCCAGCAGCGTATTGGGGGAGGGGACCCAGTACTTC.

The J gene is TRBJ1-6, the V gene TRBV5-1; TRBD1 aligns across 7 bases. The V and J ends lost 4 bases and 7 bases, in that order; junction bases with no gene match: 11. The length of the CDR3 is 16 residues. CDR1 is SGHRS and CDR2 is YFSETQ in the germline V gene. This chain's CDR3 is CASSPETDRANSPLHF. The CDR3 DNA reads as TGCGCCAGCAGCCCGGAGACCGACAGGGCAAATTCACCCCTCCACTTT.

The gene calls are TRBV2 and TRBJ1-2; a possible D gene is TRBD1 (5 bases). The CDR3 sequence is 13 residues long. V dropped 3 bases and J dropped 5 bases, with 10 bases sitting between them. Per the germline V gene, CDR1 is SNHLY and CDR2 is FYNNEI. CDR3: CASSENGGYGYTF. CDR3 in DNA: TGTGCCAGCAGTGAGAACGGGGGTTATGGCTACACCTTC.

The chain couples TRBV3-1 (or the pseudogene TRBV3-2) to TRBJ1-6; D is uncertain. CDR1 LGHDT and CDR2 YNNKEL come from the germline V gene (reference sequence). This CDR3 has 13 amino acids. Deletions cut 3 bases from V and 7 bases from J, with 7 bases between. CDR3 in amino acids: CASSQSANSPLHF. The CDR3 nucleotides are TGTGCCAGCAGCCAGTCCGCAAATTCACCCCTCCACTTT.